This TCR beta chain was identified during a study of blood T cell repertoires in COVID-19. Study context: There were acute and convalescent COVID-19 samples, and they came from the United States, Italy and Spain.

Under the authors' procedure: Amplifying reference gene primers gave estimates of nucleated cell counts. TCRdb's copy holds only in-frame clones and misses some; the assay was immunoSEQ multiplex PCR. The V and J calls and the clone size are those of that table, but D and trimming were determined from the DNA. The table lists about 70,000 clones, roughly 85% of them singletons, with 15% to 20% in the top ten. V was pared by 4 bases and J by 4 bases, with 10 bases of the junction left unmatched. CDR3 length: 16 amino acids. Germline CDR1 and CDR2: LNHDA and SQIVND (reference sequence). V gene TRBV19 combines with J gene TRBJ1-1; 9 bases map to TRBD1. The sequenced sample consisted of peripheral blood. The sequence was obtained from a woman older than 75 with acute or convalescent COVID-19. CDR3 residues: CASSTPPTGGATEAFF. CDR3 coding DNA: TGTGCCAGTAGTACCCCTCCGACAGGGGGTGCCACTGAAGCTTTCTTT.